The T cell receptor (beta chain) under discussion was sequenced for a study of CD8+CD57+ T cells in acquired aplastic anemia. Study-wide context: The mean DNA yield obtained from sorted CD4+ and CD8+ cells came to about 3.2 ug.

CDR1 MNHEY and CDR2 SVGAGI come from the germline V gene. The CDR3 sequence is 13 residues long. Trimming took off 11 bases at V and 7 bases at J, with 17 bases between the two ends. Study-level results: Statistical testing detected no significant gap in CD8+ Simpson's diversity between patients and controls. Both patients and controls carried the same twenty-nine CD8+ CDR3 sequences.

This clonotype was counted many times. Its matching antigen is unknown. Profiling of TCR beta VDJ combinations and CDR3 sequences used genomic DNA as template. In TCRdb, the reads were re-called with MiXCR into one record per CDR3 protein. The table shows 250,000 to 300,000 distinct CDR3 sequences, with 55% to 60% occurring only once. Sequencing was done on a sample of sorted CD4+, CD8+, or CD8+CD57+ T cells (not recorded which) from PBMCs. The chain links TRBV6-5 to TRBJ1-4; D is possibly TRBD1 (5 bases). The sequence derives from a human donor with severe aplastic anemia or a healthy control (not recorded which). The CDR3 sequence: CASRRGGSEKLFF. CDR3 bases: TGTGCCTCCCGCCGGGGGGGGAGTGAAAAACTGTTTTTT.